What follows describes a single TCR beta chain. The antigen is undetermined. Other DNA sequences in this specimen translate into the identical CDR3. These data come from a study of beta chain features in type 1 diabetes. Study at large: Examination of sorted cells across all samples involved over 95 million cells. Study-level results: Across all four CD4+ subsets, people with type 1 diabetes showed modestly shorter TCRB CDR3s. Shorter templates might be favored by PCR, and equally so in patients and in controls.

Germline values: CDR1 GTSNPN, CDR2 SVGIG (reference sequence). The germline V and J ends were trimmed by 2 bases and 4 bases, with 14 bases remaining between them. CDR3 length: 14 amino acids. Reverse transcribing all isolated RNA meant expressed TCRB transcripts were sequenced. Using immunoSEQ multiplex PCR, the repertoire was profiled, and TCRdb retains in-frame clones only, with some absent. The repertoire holds 200,000 to 250,000 clones, with 16% as singletons. Sequenced sample: naive CD4+ T cells from blood. This TCR was sampled from a man aged 30-40 years with type 1 diabetes. This chain connects TRBV30 to TRBJ2-5, with TRBD1 as a possible D gene (6 bases). The DNA for the CDR3 is TGTGCCTGGAGTCCAGGGGTTTTAGTAGAGACCCAGTACTTC. Translation gives CAWSPGVLVETQYF. Looking up the rest from reference TRBV30 and TRBJ2-5 gives the full variable domain: SQTIHQWPATLVQPVGSPLSLECTVEGTSNPNLYWYRQAAGRGLQLLFYSVGIGQISSEVPQNLSASRPQDRQFILSSKKLLLSDSGFYLCAWSPGVLVETQYFGPGTRLLVL.